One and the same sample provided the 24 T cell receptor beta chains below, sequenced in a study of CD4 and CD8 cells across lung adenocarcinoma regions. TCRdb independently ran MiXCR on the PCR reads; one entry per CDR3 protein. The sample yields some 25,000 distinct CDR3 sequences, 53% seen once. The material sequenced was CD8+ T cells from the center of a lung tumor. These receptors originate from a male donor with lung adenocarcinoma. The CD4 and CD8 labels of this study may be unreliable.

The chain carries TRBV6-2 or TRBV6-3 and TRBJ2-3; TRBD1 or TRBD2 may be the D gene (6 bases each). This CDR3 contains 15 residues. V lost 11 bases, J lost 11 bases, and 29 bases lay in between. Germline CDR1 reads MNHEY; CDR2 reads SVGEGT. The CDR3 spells CARGLQAGSTGKQYF. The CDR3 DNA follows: TGTGCCCGGGGGCTCCAGGCTGGGAGCACAGGTAAGCAGTATTTT.

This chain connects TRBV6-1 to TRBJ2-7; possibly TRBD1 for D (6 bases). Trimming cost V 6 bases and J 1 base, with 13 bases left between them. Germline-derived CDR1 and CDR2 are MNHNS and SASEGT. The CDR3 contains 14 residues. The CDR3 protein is CASRAFRGSYEQYF. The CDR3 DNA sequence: TGTGCCAGCAGAGCCTTCAGGGGATCCTACGAGCAGTACTTC.

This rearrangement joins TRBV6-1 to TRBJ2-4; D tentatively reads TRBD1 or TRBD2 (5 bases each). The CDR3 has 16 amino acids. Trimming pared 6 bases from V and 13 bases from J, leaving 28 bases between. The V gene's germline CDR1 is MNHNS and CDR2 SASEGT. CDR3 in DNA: TGTGCCAGCAGCCCATCGCCCCAGGGAGCCAAAAATACGCAGTACTTC. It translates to CASSPSPQGAKNTQYF.

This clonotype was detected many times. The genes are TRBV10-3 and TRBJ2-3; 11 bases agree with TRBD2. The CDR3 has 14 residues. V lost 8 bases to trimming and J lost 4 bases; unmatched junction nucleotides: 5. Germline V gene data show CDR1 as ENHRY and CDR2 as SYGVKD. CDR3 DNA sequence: TGTGCCATCGCAACTAGCGGGAGTCCAGATACGCAGTATTTT. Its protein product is CAIATSGSPDTQYF.

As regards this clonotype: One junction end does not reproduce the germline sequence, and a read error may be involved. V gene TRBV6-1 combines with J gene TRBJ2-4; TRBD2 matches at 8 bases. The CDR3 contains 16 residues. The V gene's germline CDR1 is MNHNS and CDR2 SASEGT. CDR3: CVSSVAGTGAGDTQYF. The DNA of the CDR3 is TGTGTCAGCAGCGTAGCGGGGACGGGGGCCGGGGACACGCAGTACTTT.

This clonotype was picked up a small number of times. The CDR3: CASMKRELKETQYF. As DNA, the CDR3 is TGCGCCAGCATGAAGCGGGAGCTTAAAGAGACCCAGTACTTC. The chain carries TRBV10-1 and TRBJ2-5; 8 bases are a match to TRBD2. The CDR3 is 14 amino acids. Trimming took 7 bases from V and 3 from J; bases not matched to a gene: 7. CDR1 and CDR2 from the germline V gene are WNHNN and SYGVQD (reference sequence).

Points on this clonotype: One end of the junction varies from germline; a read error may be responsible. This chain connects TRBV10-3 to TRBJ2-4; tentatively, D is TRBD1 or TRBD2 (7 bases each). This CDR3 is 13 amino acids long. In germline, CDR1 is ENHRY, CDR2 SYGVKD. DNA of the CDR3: TGTGCCACCAGGGGGGGAGCCGAGGATACGCAGTATTTC. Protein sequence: CATRGGAEDTQYF.

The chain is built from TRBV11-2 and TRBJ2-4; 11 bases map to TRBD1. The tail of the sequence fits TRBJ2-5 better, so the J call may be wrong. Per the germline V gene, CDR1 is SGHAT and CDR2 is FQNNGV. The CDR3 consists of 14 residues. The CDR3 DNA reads TGTGCCAGCAGCAGGGGACAGGGGGGTGAGACCCAGTACTTC. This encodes CASSRGQGGETQYF.

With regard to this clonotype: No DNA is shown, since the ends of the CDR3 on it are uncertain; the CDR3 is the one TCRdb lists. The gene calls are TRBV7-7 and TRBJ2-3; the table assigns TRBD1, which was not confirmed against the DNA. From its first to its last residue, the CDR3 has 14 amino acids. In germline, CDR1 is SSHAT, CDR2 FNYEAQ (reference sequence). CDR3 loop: CGVWGGGATNTQYF.

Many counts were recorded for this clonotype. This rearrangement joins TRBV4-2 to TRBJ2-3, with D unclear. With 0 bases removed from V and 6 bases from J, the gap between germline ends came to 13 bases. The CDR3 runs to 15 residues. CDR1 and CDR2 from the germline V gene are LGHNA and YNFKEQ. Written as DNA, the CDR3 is TGTGCCAGCAGCCAAGATCTGACGGATTCCGATACGCAGTATTTT. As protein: CASSQDLTDSDTQYF.

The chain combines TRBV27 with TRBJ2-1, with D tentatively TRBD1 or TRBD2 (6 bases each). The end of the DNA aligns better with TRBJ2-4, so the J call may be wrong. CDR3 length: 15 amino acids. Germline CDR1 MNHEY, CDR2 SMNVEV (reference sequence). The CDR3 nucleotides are TGTGCCACGGGGCTCGGGGGCCCGGACCAAGACACTCAGTACTTC. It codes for CATGLGGPDQDTQYF.

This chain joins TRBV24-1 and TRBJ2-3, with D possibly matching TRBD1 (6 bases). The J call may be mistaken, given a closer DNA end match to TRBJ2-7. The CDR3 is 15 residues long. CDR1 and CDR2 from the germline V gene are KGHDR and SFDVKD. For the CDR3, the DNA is TGTGCCACCGGTACAGGGTTTCATCACAAAGATACGCAGTACTTC. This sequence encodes CATGTGFHHKDTQYF.

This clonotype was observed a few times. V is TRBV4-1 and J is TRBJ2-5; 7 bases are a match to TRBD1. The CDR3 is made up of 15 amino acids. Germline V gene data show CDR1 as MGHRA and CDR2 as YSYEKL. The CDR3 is CAGGQGGVSPETQYF. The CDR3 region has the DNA TGCGCTGGCGGCCAAGGGGGCGTGAGCCCAGAGACCCAGTACTTC.

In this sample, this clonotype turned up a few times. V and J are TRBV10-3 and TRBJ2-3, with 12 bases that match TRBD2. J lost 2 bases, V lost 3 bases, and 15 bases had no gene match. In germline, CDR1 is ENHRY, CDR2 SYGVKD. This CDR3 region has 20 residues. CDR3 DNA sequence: TGTGCCATCAGTGATAGGTCGAAAACTAGCGGGAGGTCTTACACAGATACGCAGTATTTT. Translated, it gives CAISDRSKTSGRSYTDTQYF.

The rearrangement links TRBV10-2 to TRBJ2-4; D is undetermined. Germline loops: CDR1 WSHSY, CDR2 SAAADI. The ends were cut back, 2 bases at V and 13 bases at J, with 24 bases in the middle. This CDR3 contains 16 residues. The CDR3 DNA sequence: TGCGCCAGCAGTGAGCCGGGTCGGCGAGCCAAAAATATGCAGTACTTC. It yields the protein CASSEPGRRAKNMQYF.

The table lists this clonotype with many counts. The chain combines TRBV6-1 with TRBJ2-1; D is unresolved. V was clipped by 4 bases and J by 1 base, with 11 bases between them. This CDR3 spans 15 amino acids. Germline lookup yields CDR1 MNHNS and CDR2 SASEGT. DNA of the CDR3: TGTGCCAGCAGTGGGGGTCAGGTATCCTACAATGAGCAGTTCTTC. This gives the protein CASSGGQVSYNEQFF.

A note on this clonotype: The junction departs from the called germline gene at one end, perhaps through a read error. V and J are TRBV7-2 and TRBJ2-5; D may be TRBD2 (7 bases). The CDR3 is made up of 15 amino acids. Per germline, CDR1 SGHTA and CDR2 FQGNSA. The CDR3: CAGGLGGGDQETQYF. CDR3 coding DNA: TGTGCCGGGGGCCTAGGGGGGGGTGACCAAGAGACGCAGTACTTC.

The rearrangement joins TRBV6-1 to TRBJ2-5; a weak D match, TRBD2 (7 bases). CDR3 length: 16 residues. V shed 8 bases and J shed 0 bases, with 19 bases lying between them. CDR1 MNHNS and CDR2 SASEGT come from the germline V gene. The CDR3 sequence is CASGGAGAGDQETQYF. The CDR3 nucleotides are TGTGCCAGCGGGGGGGCCGGGGCCGGGGACCAAGAGACCCAGTACTTC.

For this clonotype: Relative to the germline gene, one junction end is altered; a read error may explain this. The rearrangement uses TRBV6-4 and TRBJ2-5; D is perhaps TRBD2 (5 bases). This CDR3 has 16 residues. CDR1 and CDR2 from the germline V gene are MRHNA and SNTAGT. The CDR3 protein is CASRDSAALGTETQYF. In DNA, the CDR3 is TGTGCCAGCAGGGACTCGGCGGCCCTCGGCACAGAGACGCAGTATTTC.

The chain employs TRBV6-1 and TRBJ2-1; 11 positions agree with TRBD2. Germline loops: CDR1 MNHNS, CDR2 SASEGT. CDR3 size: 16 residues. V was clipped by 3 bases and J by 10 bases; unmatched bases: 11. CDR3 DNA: TGTGCCAGCAGTGATTTCCTAGCGGGAGGCACCTACGAGCAGTTCTTC. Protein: CASSDFLAGGTYEQFF.

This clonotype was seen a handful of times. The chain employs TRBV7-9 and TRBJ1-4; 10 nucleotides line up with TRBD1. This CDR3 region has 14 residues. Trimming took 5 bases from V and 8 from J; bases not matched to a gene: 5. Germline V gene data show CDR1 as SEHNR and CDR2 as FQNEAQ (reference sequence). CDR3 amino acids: CASSQGQGREKLFF. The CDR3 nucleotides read TGTGCCAGCAGCCAGGGACAGGGGAGGGAAAAACTGTTTTTT.

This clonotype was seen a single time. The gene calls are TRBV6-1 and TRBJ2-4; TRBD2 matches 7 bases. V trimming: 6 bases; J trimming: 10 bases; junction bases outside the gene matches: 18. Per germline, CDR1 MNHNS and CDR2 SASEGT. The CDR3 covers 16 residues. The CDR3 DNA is TGTGCCAGCAGCGGCGCGGGGGAGTGTGGCAAAGATATTCAGTACTTC. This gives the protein CASSGAGECGKDIQYF.

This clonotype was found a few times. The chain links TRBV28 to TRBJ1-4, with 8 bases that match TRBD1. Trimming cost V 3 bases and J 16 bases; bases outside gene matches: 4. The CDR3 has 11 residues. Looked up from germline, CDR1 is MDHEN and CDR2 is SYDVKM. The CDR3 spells CASSFRDRWFF. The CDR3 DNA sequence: TGTGCCAGCAGTTTCCGGGACAGGTGGTTTTTT.

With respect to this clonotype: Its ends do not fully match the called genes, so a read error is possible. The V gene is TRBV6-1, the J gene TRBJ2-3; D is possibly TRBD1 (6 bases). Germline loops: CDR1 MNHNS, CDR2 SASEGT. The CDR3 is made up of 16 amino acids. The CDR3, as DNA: TGTGCCAGCAGGGAAGTCGGGGCAGGGGACGGGGATACGCAGTATTTT. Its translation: CASREVGAGDGDTQYF.